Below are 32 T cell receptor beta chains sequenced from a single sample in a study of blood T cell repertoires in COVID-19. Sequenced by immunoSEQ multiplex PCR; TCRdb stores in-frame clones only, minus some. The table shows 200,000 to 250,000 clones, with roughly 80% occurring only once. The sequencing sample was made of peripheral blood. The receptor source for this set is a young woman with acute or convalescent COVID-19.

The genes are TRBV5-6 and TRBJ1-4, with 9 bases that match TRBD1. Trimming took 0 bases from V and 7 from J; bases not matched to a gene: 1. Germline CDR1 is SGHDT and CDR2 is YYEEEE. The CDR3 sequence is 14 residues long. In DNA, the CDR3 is TGTGCCAGCAGCTTGGGGGACAGGGCTGAAAAACTGTTTTTT. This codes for CASSLGDRAEKLFF.

CDR3 in DNA: TGCGCCAGCAGCCAAGATCGGCGCGGGATCTCCTACGAGCAGTACTTC. Residues: CASSQDRRGISYEQYF. The chain links TRBV4-3 to TRBJ2-7, with D perhaps TRBD2 (6 bases). Germline CDR1 and CDR2: LGHNA and YSLEER. The CDR3 spans 16 residues. Trimming took 0 bases from V and 0 from J, leaving 12 bases between them.

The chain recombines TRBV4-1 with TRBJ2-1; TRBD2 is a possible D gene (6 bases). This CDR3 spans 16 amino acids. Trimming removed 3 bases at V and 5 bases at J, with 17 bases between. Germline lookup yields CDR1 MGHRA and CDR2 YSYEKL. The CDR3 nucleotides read TGCGCCAGCAGCCACTCCGGGACTGAGCCTCACAATGAGCAGTTCTTC. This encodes CASSHSGTEPHNEQFF.

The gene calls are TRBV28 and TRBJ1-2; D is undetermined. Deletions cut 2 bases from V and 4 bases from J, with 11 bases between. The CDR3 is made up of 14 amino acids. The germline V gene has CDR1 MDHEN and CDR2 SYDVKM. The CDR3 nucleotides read TGTGCCAGCAGTTTAGGTATGGGCCCCTATGGCTACACCTTC. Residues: CASSLGMGPYGYTF.

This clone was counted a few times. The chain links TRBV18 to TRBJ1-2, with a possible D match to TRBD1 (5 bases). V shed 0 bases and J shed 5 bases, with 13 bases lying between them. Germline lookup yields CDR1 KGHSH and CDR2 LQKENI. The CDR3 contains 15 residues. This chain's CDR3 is CASSPPGGGEYGYTF. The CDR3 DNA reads TGTGCCAGCTCACCACCGGGAGGAGGGGAGTATGGCTACACCTTC.

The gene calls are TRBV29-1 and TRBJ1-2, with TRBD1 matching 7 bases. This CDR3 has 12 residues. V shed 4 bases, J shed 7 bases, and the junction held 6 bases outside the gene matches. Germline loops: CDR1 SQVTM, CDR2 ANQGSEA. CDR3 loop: CSVGTGSSGYTF. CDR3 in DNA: TGCAGCGTTGGGACAGGCTCCTCTGGCTACACCTTC.

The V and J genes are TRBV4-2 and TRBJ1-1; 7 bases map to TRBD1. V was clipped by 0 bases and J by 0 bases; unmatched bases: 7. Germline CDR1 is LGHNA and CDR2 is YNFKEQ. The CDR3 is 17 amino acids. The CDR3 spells CASSQDPPGGMNTEAFF. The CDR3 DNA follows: TGTGCCAGCAGCCAAGATCCCCCAGGGGGAATGAACACTGAAGCTTTCTTT.

For the CDR3, the DNA is TGTGCCAGCAGTTCCAACCAGGGACTGAGCTCCTACAATGAGCAGTTCTTC. Amino acids: CASSSNQGLSSYNEQFF. The chain employs TRBV27 and TRBJ2-1, with D perhaps matching TRBD2 (6 bases). V was trimmed by 4 bases and J by 0 bases, leaving 16 bases between them. The germline V gene encodes CDR1 MNHEY and CDR2 SMNVEV (reference sequence). The CDR3 covers 17 residues.

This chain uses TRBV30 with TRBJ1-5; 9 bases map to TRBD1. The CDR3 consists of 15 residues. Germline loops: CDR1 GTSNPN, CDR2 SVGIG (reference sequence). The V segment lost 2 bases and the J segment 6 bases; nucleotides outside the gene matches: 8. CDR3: CAWSPPGQGSQPQHF. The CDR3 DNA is TGTGCCTGGAGTCCTCCGGGACAGGGCAGTCAGCCCCAGCATTTT. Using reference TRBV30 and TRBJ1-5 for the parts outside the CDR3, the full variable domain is SQTIHQWPATLVQPVGSPLSLECTVEGTSNPNLYWYRQAAGRGLQLLFYSVGIGQISSEVPQNLSASRPQDRQFILSSKKLLLSDSGFYLCAWSPPGQGSQPQHFGDGTRLSIL.

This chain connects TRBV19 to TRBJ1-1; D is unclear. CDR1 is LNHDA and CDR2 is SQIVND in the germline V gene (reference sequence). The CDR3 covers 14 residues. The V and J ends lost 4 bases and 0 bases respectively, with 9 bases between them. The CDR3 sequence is CASSTDIVNTEAFF. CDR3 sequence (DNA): TGTGCCAGTAGTACAGATATAGTGAACACTGAAGCTTTCTTT.

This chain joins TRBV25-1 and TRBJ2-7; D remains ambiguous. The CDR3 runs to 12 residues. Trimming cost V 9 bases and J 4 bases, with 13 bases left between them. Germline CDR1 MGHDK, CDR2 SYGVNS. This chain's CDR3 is CARPRHEYEQYF. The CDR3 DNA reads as TGTGCCAGACCCAGGCACGAATACGAGCAGTACTTC.

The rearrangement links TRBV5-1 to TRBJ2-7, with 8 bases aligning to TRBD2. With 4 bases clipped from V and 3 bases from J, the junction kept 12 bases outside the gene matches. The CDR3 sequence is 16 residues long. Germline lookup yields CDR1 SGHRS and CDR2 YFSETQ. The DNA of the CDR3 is TGCGCCAGCAGCCCCGCCGGTCTAGCGGGCGTCTACGAGCAGTACTTC. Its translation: CASSPAGLAGVYEQYF.

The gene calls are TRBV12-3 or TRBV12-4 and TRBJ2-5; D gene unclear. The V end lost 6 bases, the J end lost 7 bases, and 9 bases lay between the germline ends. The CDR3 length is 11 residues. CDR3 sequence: CASSHSRTQYF. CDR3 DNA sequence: TGTGCCAGCAGCCACAGCAGGACCCAGTACTTC.

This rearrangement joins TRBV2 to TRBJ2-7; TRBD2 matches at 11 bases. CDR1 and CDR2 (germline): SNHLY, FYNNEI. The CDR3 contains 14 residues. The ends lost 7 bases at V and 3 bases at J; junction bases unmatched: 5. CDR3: CASTVAGGGYEQYF. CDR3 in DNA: TGTGCCAGCACCGTAGCGGGAGGGGGCTACGAGCAGTACTTC.

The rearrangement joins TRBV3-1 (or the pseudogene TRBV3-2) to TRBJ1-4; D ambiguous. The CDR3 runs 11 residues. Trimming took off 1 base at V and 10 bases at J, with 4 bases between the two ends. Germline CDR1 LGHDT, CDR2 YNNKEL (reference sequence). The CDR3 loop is CASSQVRKLFF. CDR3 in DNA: TGTGCCAGCAGCCAAGTGAGAAAACTGTTTTTT.

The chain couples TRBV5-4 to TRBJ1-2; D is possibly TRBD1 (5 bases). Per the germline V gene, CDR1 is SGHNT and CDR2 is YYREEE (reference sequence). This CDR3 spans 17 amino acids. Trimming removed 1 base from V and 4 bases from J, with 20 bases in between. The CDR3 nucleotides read TGTGCCAGCAGCTTGCCGCAAGGGCAGGGTCCCTCCTATGGCTACACCTTC. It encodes CASSLPQGQGPSYGYTF.

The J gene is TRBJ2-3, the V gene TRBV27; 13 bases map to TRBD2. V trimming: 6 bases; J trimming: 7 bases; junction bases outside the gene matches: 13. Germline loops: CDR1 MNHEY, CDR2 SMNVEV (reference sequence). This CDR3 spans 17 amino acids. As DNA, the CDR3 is TGTGCCAGCAGAACGGGACTAGCGGGGAGATGGGAAAATACGCAGTATTTT. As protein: CASRTGLAGRWENTQYF.

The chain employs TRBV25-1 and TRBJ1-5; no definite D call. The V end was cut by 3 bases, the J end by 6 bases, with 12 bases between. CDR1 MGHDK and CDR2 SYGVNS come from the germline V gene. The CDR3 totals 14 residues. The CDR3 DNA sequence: TGTGCCAGCAGTGACAACAGCCCCAGTCAGCCCCAGCATTTT. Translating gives CASSDNSPSQPQHF. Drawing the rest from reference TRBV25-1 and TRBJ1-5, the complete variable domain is EADIYQTPRYLVIGTGKKITLECSQTMGHDKMYWYQQDPGMELHLIHYSYGVNSTEKGDLSSESTVSRIRTEHFPLTLESARPSHTSQYLCASSDNSPSQPQHFGDGTRLSIL.

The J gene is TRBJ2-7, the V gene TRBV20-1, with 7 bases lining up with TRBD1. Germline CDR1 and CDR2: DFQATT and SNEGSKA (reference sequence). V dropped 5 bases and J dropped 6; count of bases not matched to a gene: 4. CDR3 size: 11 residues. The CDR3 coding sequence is TGCAGTGCTCCAGGGGGTTTCGAGCAGTACTTC. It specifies CSAPGGFEQYF.

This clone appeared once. CDR3 residues: CASSSAKGGAIEAFF. As DNA, the CDR3 is TGTGCCAGCAGTTCCGCAAAAGGGGGGGCTATTGAAGCTTTCTTT. V usage is TRBV6-6 and J usage is TRBJ1-1; tentatively, D is TRBD1 (6 bases). Germline CDR1 is MNHNY and CDR2 is SVGAGI (reference sequence). The CDR3 contains 15 residues. V lost 4 bases and J 7 bases, leaving 19 bases between the germline ends.

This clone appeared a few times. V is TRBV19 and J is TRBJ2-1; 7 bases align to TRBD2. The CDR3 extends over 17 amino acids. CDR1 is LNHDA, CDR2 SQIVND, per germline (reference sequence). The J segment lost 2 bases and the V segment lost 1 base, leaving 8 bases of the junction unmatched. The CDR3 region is CASSIGGGGATYNEQFF. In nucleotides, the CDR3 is TGTGCCAGTAGTATAGGGGGCGGGGGAGCCACCTACAATGAGCAGTTCTTC.

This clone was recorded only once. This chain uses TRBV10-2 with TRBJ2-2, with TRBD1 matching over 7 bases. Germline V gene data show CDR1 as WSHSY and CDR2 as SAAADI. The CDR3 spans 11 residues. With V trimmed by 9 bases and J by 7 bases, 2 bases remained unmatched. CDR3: CASGTVGELFF. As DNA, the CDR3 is TGCGCCAGTGGGACAGTCGGGGAGCTGTTTTTT.

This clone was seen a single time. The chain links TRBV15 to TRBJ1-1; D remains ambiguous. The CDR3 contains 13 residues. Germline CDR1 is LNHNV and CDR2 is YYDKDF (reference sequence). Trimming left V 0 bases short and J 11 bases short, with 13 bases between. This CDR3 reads CATSRDRSERAFF. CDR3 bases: TGTGCCACCAGCAGAGATCGGTCCGAGCGGGCTTTCTTT.

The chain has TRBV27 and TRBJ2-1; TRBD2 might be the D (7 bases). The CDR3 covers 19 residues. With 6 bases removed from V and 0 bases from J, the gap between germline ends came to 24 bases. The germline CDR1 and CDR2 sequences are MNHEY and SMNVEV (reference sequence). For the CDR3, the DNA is TGTGCCAGCAGCCGCGCAGGGCGGGGGCGGCAGAGCTCCTACAATGAGCAGTTCTTC. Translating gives CASSRAGRGRQSSYNEQFF.

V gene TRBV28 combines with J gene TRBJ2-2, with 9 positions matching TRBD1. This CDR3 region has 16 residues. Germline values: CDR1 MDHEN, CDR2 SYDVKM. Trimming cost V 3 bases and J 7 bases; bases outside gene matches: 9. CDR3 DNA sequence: TGTGCCAGCAGTTTCCAACCGGGACAGGGTGGCGGGGAGCTGTTTTTT. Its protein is CASSFQPGQGGGELFF.

CDR3 amino acids: CAWSAYTEAFF. CDR3 nucleotides: TGTGCCTGGAGTGCCTACACTGAAGCTTTCTTT. The chain recombines TRBV30 with TRBJ1-1; D uncertain. The V and J ends lost 1 base and 3 bases respectively, with 3 bases between them. The CDR3 runs 11 residues. Germline CDR1 and CDR2: GTSNPN and SVGIG (reference sequence).

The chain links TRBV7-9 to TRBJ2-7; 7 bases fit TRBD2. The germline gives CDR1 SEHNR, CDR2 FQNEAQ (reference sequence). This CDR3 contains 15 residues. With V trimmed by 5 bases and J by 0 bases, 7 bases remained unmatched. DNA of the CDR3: TGTGCCAGCAGCGCTAGCGGTCTGAGCTCCTACGAGCAGTACTTC. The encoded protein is CASSASGLSSYEQYF.

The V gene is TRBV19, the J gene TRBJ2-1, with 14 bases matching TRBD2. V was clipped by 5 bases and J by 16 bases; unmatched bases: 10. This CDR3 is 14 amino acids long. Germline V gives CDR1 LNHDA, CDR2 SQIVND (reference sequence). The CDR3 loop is CASSLTRLAGGPFF. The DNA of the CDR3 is TGTGCCAGTAGTCTCACCCGACTAGCGGGAGGGCCCTTCTTC.

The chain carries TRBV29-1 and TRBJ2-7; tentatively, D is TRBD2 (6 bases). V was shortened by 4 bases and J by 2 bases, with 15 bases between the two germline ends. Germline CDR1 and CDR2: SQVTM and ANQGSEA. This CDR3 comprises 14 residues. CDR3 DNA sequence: TGCAGCGTTGGGACCGGGACTCCTCCCTACGAGCAGTACTTC. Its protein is CSVGTGTPPYEQYF.

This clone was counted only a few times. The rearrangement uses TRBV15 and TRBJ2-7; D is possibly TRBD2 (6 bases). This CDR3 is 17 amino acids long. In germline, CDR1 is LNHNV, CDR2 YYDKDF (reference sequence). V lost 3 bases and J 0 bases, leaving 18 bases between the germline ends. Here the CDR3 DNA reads TGTGCCACCAGCAGCCTAACCGGGACTTCTAACTCCTACGAGCAGTACTTC. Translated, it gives CATSSLTGTSNSYEQYF.

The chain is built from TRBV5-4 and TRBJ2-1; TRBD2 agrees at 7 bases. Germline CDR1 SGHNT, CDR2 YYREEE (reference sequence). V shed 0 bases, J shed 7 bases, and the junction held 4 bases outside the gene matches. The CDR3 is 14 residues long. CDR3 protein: CASSLEASGNEQFF. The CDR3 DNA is TGTGCCAGCAGCTTGGAGGCTAGCGGTAATGAGCAGTTCTTC. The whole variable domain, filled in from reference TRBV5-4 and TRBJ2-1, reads ETGVTQSPTHLIKTRGQQVTLRCSSQSGHNTVSWYQQALGQGPQFIFQYYREEENGRGNFPPRFSGLQFPNYSSELNVNALELDDSALYLCASSLEASGNEQFFGPGTRLTVL.

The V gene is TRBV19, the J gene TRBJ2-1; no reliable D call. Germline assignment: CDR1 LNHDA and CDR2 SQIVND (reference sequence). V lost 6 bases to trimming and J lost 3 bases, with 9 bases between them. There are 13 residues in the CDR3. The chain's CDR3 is CASRLAGYNEQFF. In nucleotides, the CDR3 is TGTGCCAGTAGGTTGGCAGGCTACAATGAGCAGTTCTTC.